Here is one TCR beta chain with its context. The sample comes from a study of T cell changes during pregnancy in multiple sclerosis. Using immunoSEQ multiplex PCR, the repertoire was profiled, and TCRdb retains in-frame clones only, with some absent. The table records around 70,000 clones, just over 90% of them present only once. The sequencing here drew on peripheral blood, taken in the third trimester of pregnancy. The sequence was obtained from a female donor with multiple sclerosis, enrolled in a pregnancy study.

CDR3 in amino acids: CAWSPGSLYGYTF. The CDR3, as DNA: TGTGCCTGGAGTCCCGGGTCTCTCTATGGCTACACCTTC. This rearrangement joins TRBV30 to TRBJ1-2; no clear D gene. The CDR3 contains 13 residues. Trimming removed 2 bases at V and 4 bases at J, with 11 bases between. In germline, CDR1 is GTSNPN, CDR2 SVGIG (reference sequence).